This is a list of T cell receptor beta chains from one sample in a study of T cell responses to AZD1222 COVID-19 vaccine. TCRdb's table, derived via immunoSEQ multiplex PCR, lists solely in-frame clones and lacks some. This sample has approximately 100,000 clones, with around 87% found just once. The sequences come from peripheral blood, collected on day 0 of AZD1222 vaccination. The receptors were sampled from an adult in good health. Both conserved end residues are part of each CDR3.

J gene: TRBJ2-1; V gene: TRBV9; CDR3 protein: CASSVFGSSYNEQFF
J gene: TRBJ2-1; V gene: TRBV9; CDR3 protein: CASSGSFSRIAYNEQFF
J gene: TRBJ1-6; V gene: TRBV5-5; CDR3 protein: CASSGTSSGQGTSPLHF
J gene: TRBJ1-2; V gene: TRBV4-2; CDR3 protein: CASSQDGGADYGYTF
J gene: TRBJ1-4; V gene: TRBV15; CDR3 protein: CATSRVGGVNEKLFF
J gene: TRBJ1-6; V gene: TRBV11-1; CDR3 protein: CASSLRSGATYSPLHF
J gene: TRBJ1-3; V gene: TRBV15; CDR3 protein: CATSLDAGRGTGNTIYF
J gene: TRBJ1-5; V gene: TRBV2; CDR3 protein: CASSEARGPTSPQHF
J gene: TRBJ1-1; V gene: TRBV4-1; CDR3 protein: CASSGRDTEAFF
J gene: TRBJ1-5; V gene: TRBV18; CDR3 protein: CASSPSGVNSNQPQHF
J gene: TRBJ2-5; V gene: TRBV29-1; CDR3 protein: CSVGQGPQETQYF
J gene: TRBJ1-1; V gene: TRBV3-1/TRBV3-2; CDR3 protein: CASSVTGSYEAFF
J gene: TRBJ1-1; V gene: TRBV19; CDR3 protein: CASSGTAITMNTEAFF
J gene: TRBJ1-2; V gene: TRBV27; CDR3 protein: CASSPYSEQGRGYTF
J gene: TRBJ2-7; V gene: TRBV11-2; CDR3 protein: CASSLPGSGSYEQYF
J gene: TRBJ2-1; V gene: TRBV6-5; CDR3 protein: CASRGLAEYNEQFF
J gene: TRBJ2-1; V gene: TRBV24-1; CDR3 protein: CATSDPGGSNEQFF
J gene: TRBJ1-4; V gene: TRBV6-6; CDR3 protein: CASSYVHNEKLFF
J gene: TRBJ2-7; V gene: TRBV6-2/TRBV6-3; CDR3 protein: CASSYFTSGRAYEQYF
J gene: TRBJ1-3; V gene: TRBV21-1; CDR3 protein: CASSTFEGRGLRNTIYF
J gene: TRBJ2-1; V gene: TRBV6-4; CDR3 protein: CASSRGQGSYNEQFF
J gene: TRBJ2-7; V gene: TRBV6-5; CDR3 protein: CASSYDTDSYYEQYF
J gene: TRBJ2-7; V gene: TRBV3-1/TRBV3-2; CDR3 protein: CASSLLAVSYEQYF
J gene: TRBJ2-5; V gene: TRBV7-3; CDR3 protein: CASSLSRIGTQYF
J gene: TRBJ1-5; V gene: TRBV2; CDR3 protein: CASRGQGGGQPQHF
J gene: TRBJ2-5; V gene: TRBV30; CDR3 protein: CAWRGRLAGVRETQYF
J gene: TRBJ2-3; V gene: TRBV4-3; CDR3 protein: CASSQGSYTDTQYF
J gene: TRBJ1-1; V gene: TRBV7-2; CDR3 protein: CASSLSGGKSTEAFF
J gene: TRBJ1-2; V gene: TRBV5-4; CDR3 protein: CASSLDTGSYGYTF
J gene: TRBJ2-7; V gene: TRBV28; CDR3 protein: CASSFTDEQYF
J gene: TRBJ1-6; V gene: TRBV28; CDR3 protein: CASSGESPLHF
J gene: TRBJ1-6; V gene: TRBV9; CDR3 protein: CASSVEGGLNSPLHF